These 13 T cell receptor beta chains share one sample of origin, sequenced in a study of shared clonotypes between healthy human individuals (dated by TCRdb to 2020 to 2022). The library came from the immunoSEQ multiplex PCR assay. This immuneACCESS table, as held by TCRdb, lists in-frame sequences with V and J called but not all clones. Of the missing ones, under half trace to an unresolved V gene in checked studies; the others have no known cause. The sample profile shows 2 million to 2.5 million clones; roughly 94% of them were found once. The ten biggest clones cover roughly 0.13% of the sample. The sequenced material came from naive CD4+ T cells sorted from blood. Explained via the paper, the cell subset or site label denotes: CD45RA+ positively selected. These receptors were obtained from a man between 18 and 29 years old in good health.

J is TRBJ2-4 and V is TRBV7-9, with D possibly TRBD1 on 7 matching bases. The CDR3 runs to 15 residues. CDR1 and CDR2 (germline): SEHNR, FQNEAQ (reference sequence). V lost 1 base and J 11 bases, leaving 18 bases between the germline ends. The CDR3 nucleotides read TGTGCCAGCAGCTTAGGACCAGGGGGGACCAATTTTCAGTACTTC. This encodes CASSLGPGGTNFQYF.

The genes are TRBV7-2 and TRBJ2-7, with D uncertain. The CDR3 sequence is 15 residues long. Trimming cost V 2 bases and J 4 bases, with 15 bases left between them. Germline V lookup: CDR1 SGHTA, CDR2 FQGNSA. The DNA of the CDR3 is TGTGCCAGCAGCTTACAGGCAGGAGTTCTATACGAGCAGTACTTC. This codes for CASSLQAGVLYEQYF.

The gene calls are TRBV6-1 and TRBJ2-2; no clear D gene. This CDR3 is built from 13 residues. Looked up from germline, CDR1 is MNHNS and CDR2 is SASEGT. V was trimmed by 10 bases and J by 6 bases, leaving 15 bases between them. CDR3: CATYPERAGELFF. For the CDR3, the DNA is TGTGCCACCTACCCGGAAAGAGCCGGGGAGCTGTTTTTT.

V gene TRBV14 combines with J gene TRBJ2-5; 9 positions match TRBD2. This CDR3 region has 15 residues. Germline CDR1 and CDR2: SGHDN and FVKESK. J was trimmed by 2 bases and V by 5 bases; bases with no gene match: 6. CDR3 region: CASSYSTSGQETQYF. DNA for the CDR3: TGTGCCAGCAGCTACTCTACTAGCGGGCAAGAGACCCAGTACTTC.

V and J are TRBV4-3 and TRBJ2-1, with D hard to call. Germline lookup yields CDR1 LGHNA and CDR2 YSLEER. CDR3 length: 17 residues. Trimming took off 1 base at V and 7 bases at J, with 20 bases between the two ends. In DNA, the CDR3 is TGCGCCAGCAGCCAAGTCCCTTCCTCGGTAGCAACTAATGAGCAGTTCTTC. Amino acids: CASSQVPSSVATNEQFF.

V gene TRBV27 combines with J gene TRBJ1-1, with D possibly matching TRBD1 (5 bases). This CDR3 region has 14 residues. The germline gives CDR1 MNHEY, CDR2 SMNVEV (reference sequence). V was clipped by 8 bases and J by 4 bases, with 17 bases between them. The CDR3 DNA is TGTGCCAGCCGACTCCGGGTGGGGGGCACTGAAGCTTTCTTT. Its translation is CASRLRVGGTEAFF.

The rearrangement uses TRBV19 and TRBJ2-1; TRBD2 matches 9 bases. The CDR3 extends over 12 amino acids. The V gene's germline CDR1 is LNHDA and CDR2 SQIVND (reference sequence). The J segment lost 8 bases and the V segment lost 10 bases, leaving 6 bases of the junction unmatched. The chain's CDR3 is CATTSGRHEQFF. The CDR3 nucleotides are TGTGCCACTACGAGCGGGAGGCATGAGCAGTTCTTC.

The chain joins TRBV15 to TRBJ1-5, with unresolved D. CDR1 is LNHNV and CDR2 is YYDKDF in the germline V gene (reference sequence). V was shortened by 0 bases and J by 0 bases, with 6 bases between the two germline ends. CDR3 length equals 15 residues. The CDR3 DNA follows: TGTGCCACCAGCAGAGACGATCGTAGCAATCAGCCCCAGCATTTT. It codes for CATSRDDRSNQPQHF.

The chain is built from TRBV2 and TRBJ2-3; 8 bases align to TRBD1. V lost 3 bases to trimming and J lost 2 bases; unmatched junction nucleotides: 4. Germline CDR1 reads SNHLY; CDR2 reads FYNNEI. The CDR3 consists of 15 residues. This CDR3 reads CASSDDRGPTDTQYF. The CDR3 nucleotides are TGTGCCAGCAGTGACGACAGGGGCCCCACAGATACGCAGTATTTT.

The chain uses TRBV5-6 and TRBJ2-7; TRBD2 matches 7 bases. The junction had 9 bases not matched to a gene; V was cut back by 5 bases and J by 4 bases. Looked up from germline, CDR1 is SGHDT and CDR2 is YYEEEE. The CDR3 runs 14 residues. This CDR3 reads CASRLSGGGYEQYF. CDR3 nucleotide sequence: TGTGCCAGCAGGTTGTCTGGCGGGGGTTACGAGCAGTACTTC.

The chain couples TRBV2 to TRBJ1-2, with 8 bases lining up with TRBD1. The CDR3 is made up of 16 amino acids. Germline values: CDR1 SNHLY, CDR2 FYNNEI. The ends lost 7 bases at V and 8 bases at J; junction bases unmatched: 18. The CDR3 DNA is TGTGCCAGCAATATGTTAGCGGGACAGGCGGGGAGCGGCTACACCTTC. This codes for CASNMLAGQAGSGYTF.

The V gene is TRBV5-1, the J gene TRBJ1-1; 8 bases line up with TRBD1. The CDR3 loop spans 14 amino acids. V shed 3 bases, J shed 5 bases, and the junction held 6 bases outside the gene matches. Germline V CDR1 and CDR2: SGHRS, YFSETQ. The CDR3 sequence is CASSYGQGGTEAFF. The CDR3, as DNA: TGCGCCAGCAGCTACGGACAGGGAGGGACTGAAGCTTTCTTT.

The CDR3 coding sequence is TGTGCCAGCAGCCGGAAATTGGAGTCCCCCGAGCAGTACTTC. This translates into CASSRKLESPEQYF. V is TRBV9 and J is TRBJ2-7, with D uncertain. Germline CDR1 and CDR2: SGDLS and YYNGEE. The CDR3 is made up of 14 amino acids. V shed 4 bases and J shed 6 bases, with 17 bases lying between them.